The rows below give T cell receptor beta chains drawn from one sample of a study of beta chain features in type 1 diabetes. Profiling relied on immunoSEQ multiplex PCR, and the TCRdb table lists in-frame clones only, not all of them. The sample has about 710,000 clones; about an eighth are singletons. Sequencing was done on a sample of naive CD4+ T cells from blood. All receptors derive from a man aged 18 to 30 with type 1 diabetes. Both conserved end residues are part of each CDR3. A D gene is named only where the DNA matches it firmly. Not all rows give a size; the values are once, few, many and, for expanded clones, a class.

size: .
V: TRBV28
J: TRBJ2-1
D: TRBD2
CDR3: CASSHGLAGGNEQFF
DNA: TGTGCCAGCAGCCACGGACTAGCGGGAGGTAATGAGCAGTTCTTC

size: .
V: TRBV5-1
J: TRBJ2-1
D: TRBD2
CDR3: CASSRWEGPNNEQFF
DNA: TGCGCCAGCAGCCGTTGGGAGGGCCCCAACAATGAGCAGTTCTTC

size: few
V: TRBV5-6
J: TRBJ2-5
D: .
CDR3: CASSQVSGRETQYF
DNA: TGTGCCAGCAGCCAGGTATCGGGGAGAGAGACCCAGTACTTC

size: .
V: TRBV9
J: TRBJ1-4
D: .
CDR3: CASSNRESQNREKLFF
DNA: TGTGCCAGCAGCAACCGGGAGTCTCAAAACCGGGAAAAACTGTTTTTT

size: .
V: TRBV7-2
J: TRBJ2-2
D: .
CDR3: CASNPVDPLDLLDTGELFF
DNA: TGTGCCAGCAACCCTGTGGACCCCCTGGACTTGTTGGACACCGGGGAGCTGTTTTTT

size: few
V: TRBV30
J: TRBJ2-1
D: .
CDR3: CAWSVVGFNEQFF
DNA: TGTGCCTGGAGTGTAGTTGGGTTCAATGAGCAGTTCTTC

size: few
V: TRBV7-2
J: TRBJ2-1
D: TRBD1
CDR3: CASSLGWDRGYNEQFF
DNA: TGTGCCAGCAGCTTAGGATGGGACAGAGGATACAATGAGCAGTTCTTC

size: few
V: TRBV7-2
J: TRBJ2-5
D: TRBD2
CDR3: CASSPGGLVRETQYF
DNA: TGTGCCAGCAGCCCGGGGGGACTAGTGAGAGAGACCCAGTACTTC

size: .
V: TRBV18
J: TRBJ2-5
D: .
CDR3: CASSPESLFAQYF
DNA: TGTGCCAGCTCACCAGAGAGCCTGTTTGCCCAGTACTTC

size: .
V: TRBV18
J: TRBJ2-7
D: .
CDR3: CASSPKTALGGEQYF
DNA: TGTGCCAGCTCACCAAAGACAGCCCTAGGCGGCGAGCAGTACTTC

size: .
V: TRBV9
J: TRBJ2-3
D: .
CDR3: CASSPRELSTDTQYF
DNA: TGTGCCAGCAGCCCCCGGGAGTTAAGCACAGATACGCAGTATTTT

size: few
V: TRBV7-2
J: TRBJ2-3
D: TRBD2
CDR3: CASSPSGGPDTQYF
DNA: TGTGCCAGCAGCCCGAGCGGGGGACCAGATACGCAGTATTTT

size: .
V: TRBV5-6
J: TRBJ2-5
D: .
CDR3: CASSIYSLQETQYF
DNA: TGTGCCAGCAGCATCTACAGCTTACAAGAGACCCAGTACTTC

size: few
V: TRBV9
J: TRBJ2-7
D: .
CDR3: CASSVAPDSYYEQYF
DNA: TGTGCCAGCAGCGTAGCCCCGGACAGCTACTACGAGCAGTACTTC

size: few
V: TRBV6-1
J: TRBJ2-3
D: .
CDR3: CASSPWASGTDTQYF
DNA: TGTGCCAGCAGTCCCTGGGCAAGTGGCACAGATACGCAGTATTTT

size: .
V: TRBV10-1
J: TRBJ1-1
D: .
CDR3: CASRGDTVNTEAFF
DNA: TGCGCCAGCAGGGGGGACACCGTGAACACTGAAGCTTTCTTT

size: .
V: TRBV5-1
J: TRBJ2-7
D: .
CDR3: CASSARGVSGPSKRYF
DNA: TGCGCCAGCAGCGCGAGGGGAGTGAGCGGACCTTCCAAGCGGTACTTC

size: .
V: TRBV30
J: TRBJ1-3
D: .
CDR3: CASLYGNTIYF
DNA: TGTGCCTCCCTGTATGGAAACACCATATATTTT

size: .
V: TRBV20-1
J: TRBJ2-7
D: .
CDR3: CSATQGYEQYF
DNA: TGCAGTGCTACTCAGGGGTACGAGCAGTACTTC

size: few
V: TRBV11-3
J: TRBJ2-1
D: .
CDR3: CASSTDREQFF
DNA: TGTGCCAGCAGCACCGACAGAGAGCAGTTCTTC

size: .
V: TRBV5-1
J: TRBJ2-3
D: TRBD2
CDR3: CASSLGLAGAPRTDTQYF
DNA: TGCGCCAGCAGCTTGGGACTAGCGGGAGCCCCCCGCACAGATACGCAGTATTTT

size: .
V: TRBV7-8
J: TRBJ2-3
D: .
CDR3: CASSLNRDDTQYF
DNA: TGTGCCAGCAGCTTAAATCGGGACGATACGCAGTATTTT

size: .
V: TRBV21-1
J: TRBJ1-1
D: .
CDR3: CASSRSGVGAFF
DNA: TGTGCCAGCAGCAGGTCGGGGGTCGGTGCTTTCTTT

size: few
V: TRBV5-1
J: TRBJ2-5
D: TRBD2
CDR3: CASSLSLAGGPGRETQYF
DNA: TGCGCCAGCAGCTTGTCGCTAGCGGGAGGGCCGGGTCGAGAGACCCAGTACTTC

size: .
V: TRBV18
J: TRBJ2-1
D: TRBD1
CDR3: CASSPTQGYEQFF
DNA: TGTGCCAGCTCACCGACACAGGGGTATGAGCAGTTCTTC

size: .
V: TRBV20-1
J: TRBJ2-7
D: .
CDR3: CSARSNREQYF
DNA: TGCAGTGCTAGGTCAAATCGCGAGCAGTACTTC

size: few
V: TRBV29-1
J: TRBJ2-1
D: .
CDR3: CSAVARRVNEQFF
DNA: TGCAGCGCCGTCGCTAGACGTGTCAATGAGCAGTTCTTC

size: few
V: TRBV6-5
J: TRBJ2-2
D: .
CDR3: CASRRQGNTGELFF
DNA: TGTGCCAGCAGGAGGCAGGGGAACACCGGGGAGCTGTTTTTT

size: few
V: TRBV7-6
J: TRBJ2-3
D: TRBD2
CDR3: CASSFRGADTQYF
DNA: TGTGCCAGCAGCTTTCGGGGGGCAGATACGCAGTATTTT

size: few
V: TRBV4-3
J: TRBJ2-3
D: .
CDR3: CASSQGVADTQYF
DNA: TGCGCCAGCAGCCAAGGGGTGGCAGATACGCAGTATTTT

size: .
V: TRBV9
J: TRBJ2-2
D: TRBD1
CDR3: CASSVGQGVNTGELFF
DNA: TGTGCCAGCAGCGTCGGACAGGGGGTAAACACCGGGGAGCTGTTTTTT

size: .
V: TRBV7-2
J: TRBJ2-7
D: .
CDR3: CASSLVNEQYF
DNA: TGTGCCAGCAGCTTAGTCAACGAGCAGTACTTC

size: .
V: TRBV5-1
J: TRBJ2-7
D: .
CDR3: CASSLSGAPYEQYF
DNA: TGCGCCAGCAGCTTATCGGGAGCCCCATACGAGCAGTACTTC

size: .
V: TRBV30
J: TRBJ1-5
D: .
CDR3: CAWGRGDQPQHF
DNA: TGTGCCTGGGGAAGGGGGGATCAGCCCCAGCATTTT

size: few
V: TRBV5-1
J: TRBJ2-2
D: .
CDR3: CASSLEARDTGELFF
DNA: TGCGCCAGCAGCTTGGAAGCCAGGGACACCGGGGAGCTGTTTTTT

size: .
V: TRBV7-9
J: TRBJ2-4
D: .
CDR3: CASSFDVNIQYF
DNA: TGTGCCAGCAGCTTCGATGTGAACATTCAGTACTTC

size: .
V: TRBV11-2
J: TRBJ2-1
D: TRBD2
CDR3: CASSLVGTSGRNEQFF
DNA: TGTGCCAGCAGCTTAGTGGGGACTAGCGGGAGGAATGAGCAGTTCTTC

size: few
V: TRBV28
J: TRBJ2-1
D: .
CDR3: CASSSGGRTYNEQFF
DNA: TGTGCCAGCAGTTCGGGGGGCCGAACCTACAATGAGCAGTTCTTC

size: .
V: TRBV2
J: TRBJ2-7
D: TRBD2
CDR3: CASSDIAGVTYF
DNA: TGTGCCAGCAGTGACATAGCGGGAGTCACTTACTTC

size: few
V: TRBV9
J: TRBJ2-2
D: TRBD2
CDR3: CASSVVAGVTGELFF
DNA: TGTGCCAGCAGCGTAGTGGCGGGAGTTACCGGGGAGCTGTTTTTT

size: few
V: TRBV28
J: TRBJ2-7
D: .
CDR3: CAIVGGYEQYF
DNA: TGTGCCATCGTGGGGGGATACGAGCAGTACTTC

size: .
V: TRBV7-9
J: TRBJ1-5
D: .
CDR3: CASSLDRGNQPQHF
DNA: TGTGCCAGCAGCCTGGACAGAGGCAATCAGCCCCAGCATTTT

size: few
V: TRBV28
J: TRBJ2-7
D: TRBD2
CDR3: CASTPLAGGFNEQYF
DNA: TGTGCCAGCACCCCTCTAGCGGGAGGTTTCAACGAGCAGTACTTC

size: .
V: TRBV6-1
J: TRBJ2-3
D: .
CDR3: CASASVSTDTQYF
DNA: TGTGCCAGCGCAAGTGTTAGCACAGATACGCAGTATTTT

size: .
V: TRBV28
J: TRBJ1-3
D: .
CDR3: CASSPSRQVLHF
DNA: TGTGCCAGCAGTCCTTCACGACAGGTCTTGCATTTT

size: .
V: TRBV27
J: TRBJ1-2
D: .
CDR3: CASSPHGGDYGYTF
DNA: TGTGCCAGCAGCCCGCATGGGGGGGACTATGGCTACACCTTC

size: .
V: TRBV7-9
J: TRBJ2-7
D: .
CDR3: CASADSSRFDEQYF
DNA: TGTGCCAGCGCCGACTCCTCGCGGTTCGACGAGCAGTACTTC

size: .
V: TRBV9
J: TRBJ2-2
D: .
CDR3: CASSVGQHTGELFF
DNA: TGTGCCAGCAGCGTAGGGCAGCACACCGGGGAGCTGTTTTTT

size: .
V: TRBV28
J: TRBJ2-7
D: TRBD2
CDR3: CASRGSSAGDFYEQYF
DNA: TGTGCCAGCAGGGGTTCCTCGGCGGGGGACTTCTACGAGCAGTACTTC

size: few
V: TRBV7-2
J: TRBJ2-3
D: TRBD2
CDR3: CASSLKASGPTDTQYF
DNA: TGTGCCAGCAGCTTAAAGGCTAGCGGGCCAACAGATACGCAGTATTTT

size: few
V: TRBV4-3
J: TRBJ2-1
D: .
CDR3: CASSQALARASYNEQFF
DNA: TGCGCCAGCAGCCAAGCCCTTGCCAGGGCCTCCTACAATGAGCAGTTCTTC

size: few
V: TRBV29-1
J: TRBJ2-1
D: .
CDR3: CSVVKRQSLSSYNEQFF
DNA: TGCAGCGTTGTCAAGCGACAGTCCCTCAGCTCCTACAATGAGCAGTTCTTC

size: few
V: TRBV6-5
J: TRBJ1-2
D: TRBD1
CDR3: CASSSRQGSYGYTF
DNA: TGTGCCAGCAGTTCCCGACAGGGTAGCTATGGCTACACCTTC

size: .
V: TRBV6-6
J: TRBJ2-7
D: .
CDR3: CATRTESYEQYF
DNA: TGTGCCACCCGGACAGAATCCTACGAGCAGTACTTC

size: .
V: TRBV6-4
J: TRBJ2-1
D: .
CDR3: CASSDWGQGRNEQFF
DNA: TGTGCCAGCAGTGACTGGGGCCAGGGCAGGAATGAGCAGTTCTTC